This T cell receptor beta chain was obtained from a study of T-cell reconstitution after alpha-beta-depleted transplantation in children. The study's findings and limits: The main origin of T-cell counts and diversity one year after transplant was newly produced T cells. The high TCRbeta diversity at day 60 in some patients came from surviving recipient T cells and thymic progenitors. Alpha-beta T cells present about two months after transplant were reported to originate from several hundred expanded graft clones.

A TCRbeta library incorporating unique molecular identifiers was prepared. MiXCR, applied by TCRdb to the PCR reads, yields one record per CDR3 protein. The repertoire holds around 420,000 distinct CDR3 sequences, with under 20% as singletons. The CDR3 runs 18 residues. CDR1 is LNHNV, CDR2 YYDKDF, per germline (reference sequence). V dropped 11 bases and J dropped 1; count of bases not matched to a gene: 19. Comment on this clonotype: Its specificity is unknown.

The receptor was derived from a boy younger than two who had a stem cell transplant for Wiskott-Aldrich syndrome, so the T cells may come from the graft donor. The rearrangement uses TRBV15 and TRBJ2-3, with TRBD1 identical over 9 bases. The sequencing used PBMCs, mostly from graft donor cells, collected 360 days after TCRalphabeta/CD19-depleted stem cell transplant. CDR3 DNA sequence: TGTGCCCCCCAAGATGCCGGACAGGGGAAATATGGCACAGATACGCAGTATTTT. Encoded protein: CAPQDAGQGKYGTDTQYF.